The source of this T cell receptor (beta chain) is a study of cytomegalovirus exposure and HLA in healthy donors. CDR1 and CDR2 (germline): SGHNT, YYREEE (reference sequence). The CDR3 totals 15 residues. The PCR contained 60 Vbeta and 13 Jbeta primers. Profiling relied on immunoSEQ multiplex PCR, and the TCRdb table lists in-frame clones only, not all of them. The table has about 160,000 clones, 70% to 80% seen once; the top ten hold over 1.2%. Of note for this clone: No antigen is known for it.

The study's findings and limits: Altogether, some 170 TCR beta chains were recorded as cytomegalovirus-associated. With DRB1 most and HLA-C fewest, TCR association rates differed between HLA loci in a later analysis. A later analysis by the authors found several of the most significant clusters apparently linked to common viral pathogens.

The chain combines TRBV5-4 with TRBJ2-5, with 10 bases matching TRBD2. The J call may be mistaken, given a closer DNA end match to TRBJ2-7. This TCR was sampled from a man aged 60 to 69 in good health and CMV-seronegative. Material for sequencing was PBMCs. Here the CDR3 DNA reads TGTGCCAGCAGCTCGGGTCCTAGCGGGAGCTACGAGCAGTACTTC. Protein product: CASSSGPSGSYEQYF.